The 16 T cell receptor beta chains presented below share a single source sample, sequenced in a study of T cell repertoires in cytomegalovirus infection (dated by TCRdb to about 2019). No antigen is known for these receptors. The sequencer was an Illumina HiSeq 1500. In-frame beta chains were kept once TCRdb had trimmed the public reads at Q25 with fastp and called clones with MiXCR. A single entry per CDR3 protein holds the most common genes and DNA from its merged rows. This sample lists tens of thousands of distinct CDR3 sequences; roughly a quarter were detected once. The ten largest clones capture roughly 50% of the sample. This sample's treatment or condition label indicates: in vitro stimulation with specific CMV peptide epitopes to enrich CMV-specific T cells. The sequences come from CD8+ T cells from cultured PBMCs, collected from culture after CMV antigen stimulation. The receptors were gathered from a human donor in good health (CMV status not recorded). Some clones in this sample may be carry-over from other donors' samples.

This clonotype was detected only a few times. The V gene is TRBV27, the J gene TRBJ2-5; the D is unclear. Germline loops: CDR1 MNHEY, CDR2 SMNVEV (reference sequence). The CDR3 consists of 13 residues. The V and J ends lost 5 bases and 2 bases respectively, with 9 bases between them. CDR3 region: CASSPNVQETQYF. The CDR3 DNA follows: TGTGCCAGCAGTCCGAATGTACAAGAGACCCAGTACTTC.

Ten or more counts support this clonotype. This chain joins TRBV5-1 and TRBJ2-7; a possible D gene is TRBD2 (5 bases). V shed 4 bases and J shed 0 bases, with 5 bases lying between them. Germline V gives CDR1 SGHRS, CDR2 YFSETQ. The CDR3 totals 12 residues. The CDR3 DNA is TGCGCCAGCAGCGACTACTCCTACGAGCAGTACTTC. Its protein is CASSDYSYEQYF.

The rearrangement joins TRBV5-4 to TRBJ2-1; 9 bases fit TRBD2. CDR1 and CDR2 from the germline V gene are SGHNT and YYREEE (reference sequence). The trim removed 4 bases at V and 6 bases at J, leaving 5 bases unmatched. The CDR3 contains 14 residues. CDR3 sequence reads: CASSLWTSANEQFF. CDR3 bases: TGTGCCAGCAGCCTTTGGACTAGCGCCAATGAGCAGTTCTTC. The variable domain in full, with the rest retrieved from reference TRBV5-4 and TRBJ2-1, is ETGVTQSPTHLIKTRGQQVTLRCSSQSGHNTVSWYQQALGQGPQFIFQYYREEENGRGNFPPRFSGLQFPNYSSELNVNALELDDSALYLCASSLWTSANEQFFGPGTRLTVL.

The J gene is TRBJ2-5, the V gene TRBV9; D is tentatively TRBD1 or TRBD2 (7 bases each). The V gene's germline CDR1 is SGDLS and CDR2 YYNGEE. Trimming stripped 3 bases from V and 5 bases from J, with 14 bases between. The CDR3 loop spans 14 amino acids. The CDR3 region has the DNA TGTGCCAGCAGCGGGGGGGGACAGCGGGAGACCCAGTACTTC. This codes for CASSGGGQRETQYF.

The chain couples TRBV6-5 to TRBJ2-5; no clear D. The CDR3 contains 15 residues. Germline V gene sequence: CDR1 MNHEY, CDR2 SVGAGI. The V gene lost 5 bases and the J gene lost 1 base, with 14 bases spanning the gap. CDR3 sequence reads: CASSEVKDAQETQYF. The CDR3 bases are TGTGCCAGCAGTGAAGTGAAGGACGCCCAAGAGACCCAGTACTTC.

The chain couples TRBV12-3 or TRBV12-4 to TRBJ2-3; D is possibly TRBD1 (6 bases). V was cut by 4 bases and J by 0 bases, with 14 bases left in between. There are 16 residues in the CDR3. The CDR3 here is CASSSGVTTSTDTQYF. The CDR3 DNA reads TGTGCCAGCAGTTCAGGGGTCACGACGAGCACAGATACGCAGTATTTT.

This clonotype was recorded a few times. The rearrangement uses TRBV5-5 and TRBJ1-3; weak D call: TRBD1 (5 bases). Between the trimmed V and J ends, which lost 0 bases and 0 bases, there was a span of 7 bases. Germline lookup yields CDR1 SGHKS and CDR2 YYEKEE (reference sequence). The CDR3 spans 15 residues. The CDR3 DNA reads TGTGCCAGCAGCTTGGAGGGGAGCTCTGGAAACACCATATATTTT. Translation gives CASSLEGSSGNTIYF.

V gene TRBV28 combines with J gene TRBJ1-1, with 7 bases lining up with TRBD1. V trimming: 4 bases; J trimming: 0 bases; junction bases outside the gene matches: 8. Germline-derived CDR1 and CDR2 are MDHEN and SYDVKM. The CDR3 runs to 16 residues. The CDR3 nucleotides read TGTGCCAGCAGTTCCCTGAGGGGGCGAATGAACACTGAAGCTTTCTTT. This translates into CASSSLRGRMNTEAFF.

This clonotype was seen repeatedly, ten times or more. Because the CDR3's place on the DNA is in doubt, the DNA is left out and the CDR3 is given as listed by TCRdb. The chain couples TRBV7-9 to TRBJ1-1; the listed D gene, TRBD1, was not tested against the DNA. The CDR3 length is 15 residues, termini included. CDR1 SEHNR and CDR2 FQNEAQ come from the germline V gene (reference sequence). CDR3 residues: CASTSGRGPTTEAFF.

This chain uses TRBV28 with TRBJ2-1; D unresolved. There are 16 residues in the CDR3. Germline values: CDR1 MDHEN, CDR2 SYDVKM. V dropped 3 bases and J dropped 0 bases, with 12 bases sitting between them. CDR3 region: CASSFQDEDSYNEQFF. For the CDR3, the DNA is TGTGCCAGCAGTTTCCAGGATGAGGACTCCTACAATGAGCAGTTCTTC.

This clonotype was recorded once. CDR3 in amino acids: CASSAGQGDTEAFF. DNA of the CDR3: TGTGCCAGCAGTGCCGGCCAGGGAGACACTGAAGCTTTCTTT. The chain has TRBV2 and TRBJ1-1; D is perhaps TRBD1 (5 bases). V was shortened by 4 bases and J by 3 bases, with 12 bases between the two germline ends. The CDR3 runs to 14 residues. Germline lookup yields CDR1 SNHLY and CDR2 FYNNEI.

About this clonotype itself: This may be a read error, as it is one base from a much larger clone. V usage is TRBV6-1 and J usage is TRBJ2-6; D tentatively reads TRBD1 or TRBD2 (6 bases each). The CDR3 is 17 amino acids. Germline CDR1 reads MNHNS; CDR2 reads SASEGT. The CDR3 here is CASSSGLLGTGANILTF. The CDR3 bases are TGTGCCAGCAGCTCCGGACTCCTTGGGACGGGGGCCAACATCCTGACTTTC.

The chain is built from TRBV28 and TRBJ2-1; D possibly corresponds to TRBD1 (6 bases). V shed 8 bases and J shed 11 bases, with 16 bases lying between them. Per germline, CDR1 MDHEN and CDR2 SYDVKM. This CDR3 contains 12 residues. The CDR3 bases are TGTGCCAGCGGGAAACTCCGGGACAAGCAGTTCTTC. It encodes CASGKLRDKQFF.

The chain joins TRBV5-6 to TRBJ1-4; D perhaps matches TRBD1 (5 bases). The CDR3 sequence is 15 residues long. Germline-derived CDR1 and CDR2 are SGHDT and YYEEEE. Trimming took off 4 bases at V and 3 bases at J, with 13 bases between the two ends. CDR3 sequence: CASSPRWGANEKLFF. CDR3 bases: TGTGCCAGCAGCCCACGGTGGGGGGCTAATGAAAAACTGTTTTTT.

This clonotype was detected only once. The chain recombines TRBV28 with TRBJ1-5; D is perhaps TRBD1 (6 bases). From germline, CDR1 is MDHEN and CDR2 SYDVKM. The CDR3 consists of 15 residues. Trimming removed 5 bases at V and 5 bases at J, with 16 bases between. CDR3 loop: CASSPTRGAHQPQHF. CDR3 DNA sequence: TGTGCCAGCAGTCCCACGCGGGGGGCGCATCAGCCCCAGCATTTT.

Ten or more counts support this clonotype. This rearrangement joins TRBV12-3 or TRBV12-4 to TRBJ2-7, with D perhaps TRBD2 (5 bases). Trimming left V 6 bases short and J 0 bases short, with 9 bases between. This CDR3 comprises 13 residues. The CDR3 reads CASSPGLSYEQYF. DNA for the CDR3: TGTGCCAGCAGCCCCGGACTCTCCTACGAGCAGTACTTC.